The rows below give T cell receptor beta chains drawn from one sample of a study of T cell responses to AZD1222 COVID-19 vaccine. The data were produced by immunoSEQ multiplex PCR, yet TCRdb's version contains in-frame clones alone and is incomplete. The sample shows under 150,000 clones, approximately 92% of them seen only once. This material consisted of peripheral blood, taken on day 0 of AZD1222 vaccination. These receptors came from an adult in good health. CDR3s include the opening cysteine and the closing phenylalanine or tryptophan. D genes are given only for firm matches. Clone size is given for some rows only: seen once, a few or many times, or a class if the clone is expanded.

j_call clone_size d_call v_call cdr3_length cdr3_nt cdr3_aa
TRBJ1-4 once NA TRBV5-1 14 TGCGCCAGCAGCTTGGAGGCAGTTAATGAAAAACTGTTTTTT CASSLEAVNEKLFF
TRBJ1-2 few TRBD1 TRBV7-8 16 TGTGCCAGCAGCTTCCGGGACAGGGGGATTACTAAAGGCTACACCTTC CASSFRDRGITKGYTF
TRBJ2-3 NA NA TRBV24-1 15 TGTGCCACCAGTGATGCGCGGGTTGGGCGAAATACGCAGTATTTT CATSDARVGRNTQYF
TRBJ1-3 NA NA TRBV5-1 16 TGCGCCAGCAGCTTGGAACCGGGGCGCTCTGGAAACACCATATATTTT CASSLEPGRSGNTIYF
TRBJ2-7 NA NA TRBV4-1 14 TGCGCCAGCAGCCAAGACAGGGGATTCTACGAGCAGTACTTC CASSQDRGFYEQYF
TRBJ2-3 NA TRBD2 TRBV5-1 15 TGCGCCAGCAGCTTGGGAGCGGGAGGCACAGATACGCAGTATTTT CASSLGAGGTDTQYF
TRBJ2-7 NA NA TRBV13 14 TGTGCCAGCAGACACTCGGGGGGCAACTACGAGCAGTACTTC CASRHSGGNYEQYF
TRBJ2-2 NA NA TRBV3-1/TRBV3-2 15 TGTGCCAGCAGCCCTACCGGCGCAATTCCCGGGGAGCTGTTTTTT CASSPTGAIPGELFF
TRBJ2-2 NA TRBD1 TRBV24-1 14 TGTGCCACAGCTGGGACAGCAGCCACCGGGGAGCTGTTTTTT CATAGTAATGELFF
TRBJ1-2 NA TRBD1 TRBV6-1 13 TGTGCCAGCAGTGAACGGCAGGGGGAAGGCTACACCTTC CASSERQGEGYTF
TRBJ2-1 NA TRBD2 TRBV19 17 TGTGCCAGTAGTATAGGTAGCGGGGCAAGCTCCTACAATGAGCAGTTCTTC CASSIGSGASSYNEQFF
TRBJ2-7 NA NA TRBV5-6 11 TGTGCCAGCAGCTTGGGGTACGAGCAGTACTTC CASSLGYEQYF
TRBJ1-4 NA NA TRBV15 15 TGTGCCACCAGCCCTCTGTTGGGACTTCAAGGGAAACTGTTTTTT CATSPLLGLQGKLFF
TRBJ2-2 once NA TRBV9 16 TGTGCCAGCAGCCTCTCCGGCGGGGTGGGGACCGGGGAGCTGTTTTTT CASSLSGGVGTGELFF
TRBJ1-1 NA NA TRBV3-1/TRBV3-2 13 TGTGCCAGCAGCAACGGACAAAACACTGAAGCTTTCTTT CASSNGQNTEAFF
TRBJ2-2 NA TRBD1 TRBV27 13 TGTGCCAGCAGTGGGACAGCCACCGGGGAGCTGTTTTTT CASSGTATGELFF
TRBJ2-3 NA TRBD2 TRBV4-1 16 TGCGCCAGCAGCCTTGCAAGCGGGAGAAATACAGATACGCAGTATTTT CASSLASGRNTDTQYF
TRBJ1-1 NA NA TRBV7-8 13 TGTGCCAGCAGCTTAACCGGAGGTACTGAAGCTTTCTTT CASSLTGGTEAFF
TRBJ2-5 NA NA TRBV6-5 12 TGTGCCAGCAGTTACGGTGGAGAGACCCAGTACTTC CASSYGGETQYF
TRBJ2-5 few NA TRBV27 15 TGTGCCAGCGGATGGGGGTGGCAGAACGGAGAGACCCAGTACTTC CASGWGWQNGETQYF
TRBJ2-7 NA TRBD1 TRBV7-2 13 TGTGCCAGCAGCGTGACAGGGGGATACGAGCAGTACTTC CASSVTGGYEQYF
TRBJ1-6 NA NA TRBV6-5 14 TGTGCCAGCAGTTACGATCAGGGTACTCCACCCCTCCACTTT CASSYDQGTPPLHF
TRBJ1-2 NA NA TRBV7-2 14 TGTGCCAGCAGCTTACACAGGGTTCCGAGTGGCTACACCTTC CASSLHRVPSGYTF
TRBJ1-5 NA TRBD1 TRBV19 16 TGTGCCAGCACACTAAGCGGTGGCAGGGGGAATCAGCCCCAGCATTTT CASTLSGGRGNQPQHF
TRBJ1-3 once NA TRBV28 16 TGTGCCAGCAGTCCTCGAATGTGGTACTCTGGAAACACCATATATTTT CASSPRMWYSGNTIYF
TRBJ2-5 NA NA TRBV15 15 TGTGCCACCAGCAGAGATCGAGGGGCTCAAGAGACCCAGTACTTC CATSRDRGAQETQYF
TRBJ2-7 NA TRBD2 TRBV24-1 13 TGTGCCACCAGTGACCCCGTAGCGGGCGAGCAGTACTTC CATSDPVAGEQYF
TRBJ1-3 NA NA TRBV11-1 14 TGTGCCAGCAGCTTTAGACCGACTGGAAACACCATATATTTT CASSFRPTGNTIYF
TRBJ2-7 NA NA TRBV10-1 13 TGCGCCACCGCGAGAGAGGGGAGTAACGAGCAGTACTTC CATAREGSNEQYF
TRBJ2-2 NA NA TRBV5-6 14 TGTGCCAGCAGCTTGAGGAGCAAGGACGGGGAGCTGTTTTTT CASSLRSKDGELFF
TRBJ2-5 NA TRBD1 TRBV2 16 TGTGCCAGCGAAACTTCGGGACAGGGAGAACAAGAGACCCAGTACTTC CASETSGQGEQETQYF
TRBJ2-5 NA TRBD2 TRBV28 16 TGTGCCAGCAGTCCGCCCCGGCTAGCGGGTTTGGAGACCCAGTACTTC CASSPPRLAGLETQYF
TRBJ1-2 NA NA TRBV9 12 TGTGCCAGCAGCGGACAGTCCTATGGCTACACCTTC CASSGQSYGYTF
TRBJ2-1 NA TRBD2 TRBV10-3 16 TGTGCCATCAGTGAGTCAATGGCGGGAGTTTACAATGAGCAGTTCTTC CAISESMAGVYNEQFF
TRBJ2-2 once NA TRBV2 19 TGTGCCAGCAGTGAGCCAGCCCAAAGCGTGGCGGTTAACACCGGGGAGCTGTTTTTT CASSEPAQSVAVNTGELFF
TRBJ2-1 NA TRBD2 TRBV29-1 17 TGCAGCGTTGAACATGTAGCTAGCGGGAAGTCTATCAATGAGCAGTTCTTC CSVEHVASGKSINEQFF
TRBJ2-7 NA TRBD2 TRBV28 12 TGTGCCAGCAACAGCCAGGGGACTAGGCAGTACTTC CASNSQGTRQYF
TRBJ2-3 NA NA TRBV11-2 12 TGTGCCAGCAACCAAGGCTTAAGTACGCAGTATTTT CASNQGLSTQYF
TRBJ2-3 NA TRBD2 TRBV15 16 TGTGCCACCAGCGGCCCTAGCGGGAGGGTAACAGATACGCAGTATTTT CATSGPSGRVTDTQYF
TRBJ1-2 NA NA TRBV9 15 TGTGCCAGCAGCGAAATCAGCCGTCGAGGGGATGGCTACACCTTC CASSEISRRGDGYTF
TRBJ2-7 NA NA TRBV7-2 14 TGTGCCAGCAGCGTAACAAGGGACCACTACGAGCAGTACTTC CASSVTRDHYEQYF
TRBJ1-5 NA NA TRBV7-8 18 TGTGCCAGCAGCTTAGCGCTAAGTCCCCACAGGGTCGATCAGCCCCAGCATTTT CASSLALSPHRVDQPQHF
TRBJ1-1 NA TRBD1 TRBV28 15 TGTGCCAGCAGTCCGTACGGGACAGCGAACACTGAAGCTTTCTTT CASSPYGTANTEAFF
TRBJ1-5 NA NA TRBV28 14 TGTGCCAGCAGTTTAAGCCTGGGGGGGAAGCCCCAGCATTTT CASSLSLGGKPQHF
TRBJ2-7 NA TRBD1 TRBV11-3 12 TGTGCCAGCAAAGCGACAGGGGGCGAGCAGTACTTC CASKATGGEQYF
TRBJ2-3 NA NA TRBV7-6 16 TGTGCCAGCAGCTTAGGCGTACAGGGCGGCACAGATACGCAGTATTTT CASSLGVQGGTDTQYF
TRBJ1-1 NA NA TRBV9 14 TGTGCCAGCAGCTTAGAAGACAGCCCCTGGGGGGCTTTCTTT CASSLEDSPWGAFF
TRBJ1-1 few TRBD1 TRBV6-5 13 TGTGCCAGCAGTTACGACAGGGGGACTGAAGCTTTCTTT CASSYDRGTEAFF
TRBJ1-2 NA TRBD1 TRBV10-3 15 TGTGCCATCAGTGAGTCAGGGGGCGCAGGCTATGGCTACACCTTC CAISESGGAGYGYTF
TRBJ1-2 NA NA TRBV6-5 14 TGTGCCAGCAGCTACAGGGAGTTAGGCTATGGCTACACCTTC CASSYRELGYGYTF